This TCR beta chain appears in the sequencing data of a study of cytomegalovirus exposure and HLA in healthy donors. Overall study findings and caveats: Later findings reportedly placed an Asian-associated ancestry cluster below the approximately 650-donor mean for N-insertions. Diagnosis of cytomegalovirus status made by the classifier reportedly showed high specificity and sensitivity.

Notes on this clone: Its antigen is not known.

The CDR3 has 16 amino acids. The junction had 3 bases not matched to a gene; V was cut back by 2 bases and J by 0 bases. Germline loops: CDR1 SGHVS, CDR2 FQNEAQ. The study ran its PCR with 60 Vbeta and 13 Jbeta primers. TCRdb's table, derived via immunoSEQ multiplex PCR, lists solely in-frame clones and lacks some. The data contain some 120,000 clones, 7% to 9.5% of them seen just once; the ten biggest clones take up around 5.8%. Input material: PBMCs. The clonotype was recovered from a middle-aged woman in good health and CMV-seropositive. The genes are TRBV7-8 and TRBJ2-2; TRBD2 matches 7 bases. The CDR3 reads CASSLSGGANTGELFF. The CDR3 DNA reads TGTGCCAGCAGCTTAAGTGGGGGGGCGAACACCGGGGAGCTGTTTTTT.